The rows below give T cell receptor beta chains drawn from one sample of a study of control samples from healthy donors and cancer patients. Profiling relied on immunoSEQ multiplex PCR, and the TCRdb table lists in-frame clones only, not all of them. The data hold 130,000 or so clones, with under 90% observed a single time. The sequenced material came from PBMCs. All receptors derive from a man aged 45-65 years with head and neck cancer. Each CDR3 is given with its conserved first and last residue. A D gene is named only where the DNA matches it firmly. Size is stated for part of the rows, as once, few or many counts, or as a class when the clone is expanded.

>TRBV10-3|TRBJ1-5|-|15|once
CAISESGRSNQPQHF
TGTGCCATCAGTGAGTCGGGTAGGAGCAATCAGCCCCAGCATTTT
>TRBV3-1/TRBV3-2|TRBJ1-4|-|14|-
CASSQTIVSEKLFF
TGTGCCAGCAGCCAAACAATAGTTAGTGAAAAACTGTTTTTT
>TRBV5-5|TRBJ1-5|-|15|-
CASSLYGGGNQPQHF
TGTGCCAGCAGCTTGTATGGGGGTGGCAATCAGCCCCAGCATTTT
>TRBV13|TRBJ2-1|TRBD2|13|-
CASSYGGVTEQFF
TGTGCCAGCAGCTACGGGGGGGTTACTGAGCAGTTCTTC
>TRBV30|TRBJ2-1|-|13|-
CAWLRGAHNEQFF
TGTGCCTGGTTGAGGGGTGCCCACAATGAGCAGTTCTTC
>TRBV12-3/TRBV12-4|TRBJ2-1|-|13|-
CASSLSGNNGQFF
TGTGCCAGCAGTTTAAGTGGGAACAATGGGCAGTTCTTC
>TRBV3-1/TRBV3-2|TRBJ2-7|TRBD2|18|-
CASSQALGLADFSYEQYF
TGTGCCAGCAGCCAAGCCCTAGGACTAGCGGATTTCTCCTACGAGCAGTACTTC
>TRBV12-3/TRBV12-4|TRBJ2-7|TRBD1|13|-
CASRVQGVGEQYF
TGTGCCAGCAGGGTACAGGGGGTGGGGGAGCAGTACTTC
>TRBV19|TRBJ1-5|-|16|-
CASNLFLEGSGQPQHF
TGTGCCAGTAATCTATTCTTGGAGGGATCCGGTCAGCCCCAGCATTTT
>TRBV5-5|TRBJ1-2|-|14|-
CASSLWDLNYGYTF
TGTGCCAGCAGCTTATGGGACTTGAACTATGGCTACACCTTC
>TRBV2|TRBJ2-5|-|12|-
CASSGELGTQYF
TGTGCCAGCAGTGGGGAACTGGGGACCCAGTACTTC
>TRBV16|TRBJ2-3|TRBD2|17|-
CASSRWTSGIGTDTQYF
TGTGCCAGCAGCCGGTGGACTAGCGGGATCGGCACAGATACGCAGTATTTT
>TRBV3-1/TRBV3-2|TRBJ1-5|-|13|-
CASSQTSNQPQHF
TGTGCCAGCAGCCAAACCAGCAATCAGCCCCAGCATTTT
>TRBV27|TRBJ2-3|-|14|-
CASLKLGRTDTQYF
TGTGCCAGCTTAAAGCTCGGGCGCACAGATACGCAGTATTTT
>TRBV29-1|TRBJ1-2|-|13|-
CSVGDGGWSGYTF
TGCAGCGTTGGGGATGGTGGGTGGAGTGGCTACACCTTC
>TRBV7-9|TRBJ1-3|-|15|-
CASSPAQTPGNTIYF
TGTGCCAGCAGCCCAGCTCAAACCCCTGGAAACACCATATATTTT
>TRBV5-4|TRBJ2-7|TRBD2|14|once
CATRPGGRNYEQYF
TGTGCCACGCGCCCAGGCGGGAGGAATTACGAGCAGTACTTC
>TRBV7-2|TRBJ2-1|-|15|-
CASSSDAAPYNEQFF
TGTGCCAGCAGCTCGGACGCGGCCCCCTACAATGAGCAGTTCTTC
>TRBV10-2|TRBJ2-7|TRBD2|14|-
CASSATSGPYEQYF
TGCGCCAGCAGTGCGACTAGCGGACCTTACGAGCAGTACTTC
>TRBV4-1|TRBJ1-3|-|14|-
CASSQEHSGNTIYF
TGCGCCAGCAGCCAAGAACATTCTGGAAACACCATATATTTT
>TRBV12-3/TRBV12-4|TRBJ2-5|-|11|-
CASSFMKTQYF
TGTGCCAGCAGTTTTATGAAGACCCAGTACTTC
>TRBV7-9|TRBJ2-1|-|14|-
CASSLGPSSNEQFF
TGTGCCAGCAGCTTAGGGCCGTCAAGCAATGAGCAGTTCTTC
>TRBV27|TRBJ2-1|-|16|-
CASSLFREARGNEQFF
TGTGCCAGCAGCCTATTTCGGGAGGCCAGGGGGAATGAGCAGTTCTTC
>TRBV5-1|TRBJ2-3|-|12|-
CASSLPSDTQYF
TGCGCCAGCAGCTTGCCCTCAGATACGCAGTATTTT